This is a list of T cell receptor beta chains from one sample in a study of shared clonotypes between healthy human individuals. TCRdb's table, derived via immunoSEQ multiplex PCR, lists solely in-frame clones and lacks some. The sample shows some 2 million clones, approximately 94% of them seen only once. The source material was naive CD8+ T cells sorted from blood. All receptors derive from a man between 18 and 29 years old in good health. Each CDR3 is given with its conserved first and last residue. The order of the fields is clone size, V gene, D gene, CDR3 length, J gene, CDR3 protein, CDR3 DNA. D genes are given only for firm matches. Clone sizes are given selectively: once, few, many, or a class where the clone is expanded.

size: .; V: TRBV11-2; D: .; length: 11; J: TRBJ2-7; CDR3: CASSLGHEQYF; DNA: TGTGCCAGCAGCTTAGGTCACGAGCAGTACTTC
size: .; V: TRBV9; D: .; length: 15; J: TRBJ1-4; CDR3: CASSVGEGVNEKLFF; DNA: TGTGCCAGCAGCGTGGGGGAAGGGGTCAATGAAAAACTGTTTTTT
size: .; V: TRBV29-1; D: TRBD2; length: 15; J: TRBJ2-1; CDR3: CSVYRREVSYNEQFF; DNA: TGCAGCGTCTACCGGCGGGAGGTAAGCTACAATGAGCAGTTCTTC
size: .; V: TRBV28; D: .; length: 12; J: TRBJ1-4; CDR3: CASSRLPEKLFF; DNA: TGTGCCAGCAGCCGCTTGCCGGAGAAACTGTTTTTT
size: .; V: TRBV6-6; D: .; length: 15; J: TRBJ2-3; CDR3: CASSYSAAWADTQYF; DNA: TGTGCCAGCAGTTACTCGGCCGCTTGGGCAGATACGCAGTATTTT
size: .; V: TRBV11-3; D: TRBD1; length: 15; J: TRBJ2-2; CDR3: CASSAGQGTTGELFF; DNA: TGTGCCAGCAGCGCCGGACAGGGGACGACCGGGGAGCTGTTTTTT
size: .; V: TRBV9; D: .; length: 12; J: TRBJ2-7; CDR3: CASSSGSSEQYF; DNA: TGTGCCAGCAGCTCTGGTTCCTCCGAGCAGTACTTC
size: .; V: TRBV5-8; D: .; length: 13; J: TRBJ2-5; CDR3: CASSTGNQETQYF; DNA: TGTGCCAGCAGCACGGGAAACCAAGAGACCCAGTACTTC
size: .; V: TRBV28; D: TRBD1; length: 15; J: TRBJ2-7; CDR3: CASSLAGTGEYEQYF; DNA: TGTGCCAGCAGTTTGGCCGGGACAGGGGAATACGAGCAGTACTTC
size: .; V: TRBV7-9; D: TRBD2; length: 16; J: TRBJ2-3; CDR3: CASSSLAGRDTDTQYF; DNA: TGTGCCAGCAGCTCGTTAGCGGGAAGGGACACAGATACGCAGTATTTT
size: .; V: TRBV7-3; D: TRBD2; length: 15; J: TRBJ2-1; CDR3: CASSLSGTSGNEQFF; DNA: TGTGCCAGCAGCTTGTCCGGGACTAGCGGCAATGAGCAGTTCTTC
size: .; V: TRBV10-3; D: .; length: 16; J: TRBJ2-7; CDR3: CAISDRGGALSYEQYF; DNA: TGTGCCATCAGTGATCGTGGGGGGGCCCTCTCCTACGAGCAGTACTTC
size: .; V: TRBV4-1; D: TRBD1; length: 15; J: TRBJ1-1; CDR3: CASSPMTGGSTEAFF; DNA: TGCGCCAGCAGCCCGATGACAGGGGGGTCGACTGAAGCTTTCTTT
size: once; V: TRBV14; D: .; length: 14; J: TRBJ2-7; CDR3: CASSPYRGNYEQYF; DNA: TGTGCCAGCAGCCCCTACAGAGGGAACTACGAGCAGTACTTC
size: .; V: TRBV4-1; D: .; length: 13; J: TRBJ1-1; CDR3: CASSQNKNTEAFF; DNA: TGCGCCAGCAGCCAGAATAAGAACACTGAAGCTTTCTTT
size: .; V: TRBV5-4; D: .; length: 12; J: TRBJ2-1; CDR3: CASSLTGLEQFF; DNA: TGTGCCAGCAGCTTGACCGGACTCGAGCAGTTCTTC
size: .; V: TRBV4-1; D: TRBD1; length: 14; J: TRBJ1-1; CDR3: CASSPRQGNTEAFF; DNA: TGCGCCAGCAGCCCCCGACAGGGGAACACTGAAGCTTTCTTT
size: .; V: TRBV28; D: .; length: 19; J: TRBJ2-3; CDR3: CASSTAEIPRATSTDTQYF; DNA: TGTGCCAGCAGTACGGCGGAGATCCCACGGGCCACTAGCACAGATACGCAGTATTTT
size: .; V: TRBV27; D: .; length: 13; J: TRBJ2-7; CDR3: CASSLSDRNVQYF; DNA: TGTGCCAGCAGTTTGAGTGACAGGAACGTGCAGTACTTC
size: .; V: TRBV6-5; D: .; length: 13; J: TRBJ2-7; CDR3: CASIDGPGYEQYF; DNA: TGTGCCAGCATCGACGGCCCTGGCTACGAGCAGTACTTC
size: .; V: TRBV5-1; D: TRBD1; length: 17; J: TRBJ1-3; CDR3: CASSVGQGAGSGNTIYF; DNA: TGCGCCAGCAGCGTGGGACAGGGGGCTGGATCTGGAAACACCATATATTTT
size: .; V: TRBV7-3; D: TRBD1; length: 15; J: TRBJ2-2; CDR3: CASSLGQGEAGELFF; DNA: TGTGCCAGCAGCCTAGGACAGGGTGAGGCCGGGGAGCTGTTTTTT
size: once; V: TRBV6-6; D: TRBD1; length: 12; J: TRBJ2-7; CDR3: CASWTGVHEQYF; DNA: TGTGCCAGCTGGACAGGGGTCCACGAGCAGTACTTC
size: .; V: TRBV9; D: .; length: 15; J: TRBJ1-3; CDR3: CASSVESVSGNTIYF; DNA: TGTGCCAGCAGCGTAGAATCGGTGTCTGGAAACACCATATATTTT
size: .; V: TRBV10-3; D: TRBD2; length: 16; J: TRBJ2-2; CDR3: CALIPLAEKGTGELFF; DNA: TGTGCCCTTATCCCCCTAGCGGAGAAGGGGACCGGGGAGCTGTTTTTT
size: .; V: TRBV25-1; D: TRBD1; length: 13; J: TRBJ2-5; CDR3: CASSGTGGETQYF; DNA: TGTGCCAGCAGTGGGACAGGGGGGGAGACCCAGTACTTC
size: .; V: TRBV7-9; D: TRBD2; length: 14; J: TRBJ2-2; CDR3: CASVGEGLTGELFF; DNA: TGTGCCAGCGTAGGGGAGGGTTTGACCGGGGAGCTGTTTTTT
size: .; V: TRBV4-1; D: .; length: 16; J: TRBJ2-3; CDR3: CASSFDSASSTDTQYF; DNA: TGCGCCAGCAGCTTCGACAGCGCATCTAGCACAGATACGCAGTATTTT
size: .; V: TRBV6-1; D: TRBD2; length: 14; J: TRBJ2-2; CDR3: CASSDWGEGGELFF; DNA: TGTGCCAGCAGTGACTGGGGGGAGGGCGGGGAGCTGTTTTTT
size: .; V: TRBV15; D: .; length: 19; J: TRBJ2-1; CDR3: CATSRERGAEDSSYNEQFF; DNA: TGTGCCACCAGCAGGGAACGGGGGGCGGAGGACAGCTCCTACAATGAGCAGTTCTTC
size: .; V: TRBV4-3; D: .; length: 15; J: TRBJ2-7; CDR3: CASSQDRTGLYEQYF; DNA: TGCGCCAGCAGCCAAGATCGGACGGGTCTCTACGAGCAGTACTTC
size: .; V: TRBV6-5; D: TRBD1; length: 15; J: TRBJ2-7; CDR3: CASSRETGEAYEQYF; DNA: TGTGCCAGCAGTCGAGAGACAGGGGAAGCCTACGAGCAGTACTTC
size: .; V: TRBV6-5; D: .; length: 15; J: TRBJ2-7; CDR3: CASSYSHVPSYEQYF; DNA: TGTGCCAGCAGTTACTCCCACGTACCCTCCTACGAGCAGTACTTC
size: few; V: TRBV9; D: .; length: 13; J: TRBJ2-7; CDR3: CASSVGSSYEQYF; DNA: TGTGCCAGCAGCGTAGGGTCGTCCTACGAGCAGTACTTC
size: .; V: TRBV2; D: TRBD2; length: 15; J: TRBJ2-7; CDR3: CASSEASGRTYEQYF; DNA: TGTGCCAGCAGTGAAGCCAGCGGGAGGACCTACGAGCAGTACTTC
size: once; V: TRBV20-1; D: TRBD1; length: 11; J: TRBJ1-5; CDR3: CSDRGGQPQHF; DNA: TGCAGTGACAGGGGTGGTCAGCCCCAGCATTTT
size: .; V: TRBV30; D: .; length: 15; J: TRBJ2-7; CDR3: CAWTHSDRFSYEQYF; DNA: TGTGCCTGGACCCATAGTGACAGGTTCTCCTACGAGCAGTACTTC
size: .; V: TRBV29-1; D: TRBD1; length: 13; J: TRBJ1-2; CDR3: CSGTTGFSYGYTF; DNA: TGCAGCGGTACGACAGGGTTCAGCTATGGCTACACCTTC
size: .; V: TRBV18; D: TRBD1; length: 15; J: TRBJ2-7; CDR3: CASSPMGQGFYEQYF; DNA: TGTGCCAGCTCACCTATGGGACAGGGTTTCTACGAGCAGTACTTC
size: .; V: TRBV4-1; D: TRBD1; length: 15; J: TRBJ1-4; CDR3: CASSQRTGGNEKLFF; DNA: TGCGCCAGCAGCCAACGGACAGGCGGTAATGAAAAACTGTTTTTT
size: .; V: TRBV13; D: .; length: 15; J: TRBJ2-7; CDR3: CASRSSLETPVEQYF; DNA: TGTGCCAGCAGATCCTCCCTGGAAACTCCGGTGGAGCAGTACTTC
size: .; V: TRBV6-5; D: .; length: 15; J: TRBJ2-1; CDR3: CASSYSGGSYNEQFF; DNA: TGTGCCAGCAGTTACTCGGGGGGCTCCTACAATGAGCAGTTCTTC
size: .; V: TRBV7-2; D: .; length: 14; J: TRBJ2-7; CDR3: CASSLAGAFYEQYF; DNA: TGTGCCAGCAGCTTAGCGGGAGCCTTCTACGAGCAGTACTTC
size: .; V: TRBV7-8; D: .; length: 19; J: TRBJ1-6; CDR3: CASSLVWGEGRSPASPLHF; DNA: TGTGCCAGCAGCTTAGTTTGGGGGGAAGGAAGGAGCCCTGCTTCACCCCTCCACTTT
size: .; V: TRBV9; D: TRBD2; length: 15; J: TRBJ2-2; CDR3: CASSETSGRSGELFF; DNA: TGTGCCAGCAGCGAAACTAGCGGGAGGTCCGGGGAGCTGTTTTTT